This T cell receptor (beta chain) was profiled in a study of control samples from healthy donors and cancer patients. The repertoire was sequenced with immunoSEQ multiplex PCR; TCRdb's copy has only in-frame clones and lacks some. The sample has 150,000 to 200,000 clones; around 92% are singletons. CDR1 and CDR2 from the germline V gene are LGHNA and YNFKEQ. With 0 bases removed from V and 7 bases from J, the gap between germline ends came to 7 bases. The CDR3 has 12 residues. The source material was blood. V usage is TRBV4-2 and J usage is TRBJ2-7; D not resolved. This receptor was obtained from a woman aged 25-40 years in good health. CDR3 sequence reads: CASSQDSLEQYF. DNA of the CDR3: TGTGCCAGCAGCCAAGACTCACTTGAGCAGTACTTC.